What follows is one T cell receptor (beta chain) and its context. The antigen remains undetermined. These data are taken from a study of beta chain features in type 1 diabetes. Findings and caveats of the study: People with Type 1 diabetes carried modestly yet significantly shorter TCRB CDR3s in all four CD4+ subsets. More deletions and fewer insertions at VDJ junctions were found in patients with type 1 diabetes.

Sequenced material consisted of expressed TCRB transcripts (all of the isolated RNA was reverse transcribed). The assay was immunoSEQ multiplex PCR, and TCRdb's table has in-frame clones only and misses some. This table has about 240,000 clones, about 15% appearing once. Isolation of CD4+ naive, central memory, regulatory and stem cell-like memory cells was achieved by sorting via CD45RO/CCR7/CD25/CD127/CD95/CD27. V dropped 4 bases and J dropped 6; count of bases not matched to a gene: 11. Germline V gene lookup returns CDR1 SEHNR and CDR2 FQNEAQ (reference sequence). The CDR3 has 16 residues. J is TRBJ1-2 and V is TRBV7-9, with 10 bases matching TRBD1. This clonotype originated in a man aged 25 to 40 with type 1 diabetes. The sample comprised naive CD4+ T cells from blood. Here the CDR3 reads CASSYTGTGEAHGYTF. The CDR3 nucleotides read TGTGCCAGCAGCTATACCGGGACAGGGGAGGCCCATGGCTACACCTTC.